This is a list of T cell receptor beta chains from one sample in a study of OX40 agonist ivuxolimab in advanced cancers. Profiling relied on immunoSEQ multiplex PCR, and the TCRdb table lists in-frame clones only, not all of them. The table shows about 83,000 clones, with around 84% occurring only once. The sequencing here drew on CD4+ or CD8+ T cells sorted from blood, taken in a trial of the OX40 agonist ivuxolimab. All receptors come from an adult with an advanced solid tumor such as melanoma, head and neck, liver or kidney cancer. Both conserved end residues are part of each CDR3. Fields, in order: clone size, J gene, D gene, V gene, CDR3 protein, CDR3 DNA. The D gene is left open where the match is weak. Size is stated for part of the rows, as once, few or many counts, or as a class when the clone is expanded.

>once|TRBJ2-5|NA|TRBV7-2
CASSLRGRGETQYF
TGTGCCAGCAGCCTACGAGGAAGAGGAGAGACCCAGTACTTC
>once|TRBJ1-2|NA|TRBV2
CASSEASYGYTF
TGTGCCAGCAGTGAAGCCAGTTATGGCTACACCTTC
>NA|TRBJ2-7|TRBD1|TRBV28
CASSYSGTGGAGSYEQYF
TGTGCCAGCAGTTATTCAGGGACAGGGGGCGCGGGCTCCTACGAGCAGTACTTC
>NA|TRBJ1-1|TRBD1|TRBV2
CASSEALWTGEAFF
TGTGCCAGCAGTGAAGCGCTTTGGACAGGGGAGGCTTTCTTT
>NA|TRBJ1-2|NA|TRBV11-2
CASSLEPSGGYGYTF
TGTGCCAGCAGCTTAGAACCCAGTGGGGGCTATGGCTACACCTTC
>NA|TRBJ1-4|NA|TRBV2
CASSEPLTGEKLFF
TGTGCCAGCAGTGAACCCTTGACGGGGGAAAAACTGTTTTTT
>NA|TRBJ1-3|NA|TRBV4-1
CASSQDKAGSGNTIYF
TGCGCCAGCAGCCAAGATAAGGCAGGGTCTGGAAACACCATATATTTT
>NA|TRBJ2-2|NA|TRBV18
CASSPGLNTGELFF
TGTGCCAGCTCACCGGGCCTAAACACCGGGGAGCTGTTTTTT
>NA|TRBJ1-5|NA|TRBV6-1
CASKKDRNSNQPQHF
TGTGCCAGCAAAAAGGACAGAAATAGCAATCAGCCCCAGCATTTT
>NA|TRBJ1-3|NA|TRBV28
CASSLVGNGNTIYF
TGTGCCAGCAGTTTAGTGGGAAATGGAAACACCATATATTTT
>few|TRBJ1-5|NA|TRBV2
CASSVSNQPQHF
TGTGCCAGCAGTGTATCCAATCAGCCCCAGCATTTT
>NA|TRBJ2-5|NA|TRBV5-1
CASSLALGETQYF
TGCGCCAGCAGCTTGGCCTTAGGTGAGACCCAGTACTTC
>NA|TRBJ2-3|NA|TRBV30
CAWTTESTDTQYF
TGTGCCTGGACTACCGAAAGCACAGATACGCAGTATTTT
>once|TRBJ1-2|NA|TRBV18
CASSPRTEIDYGYTF
TGTGCCAGCTCGCCCAGGACAGAGATCGACTATGGCTACACCTTC
>NA|TRBJ1-2|NA|TRBV11-2
CASSLDPSTSGGYTF
TGTGCCAGCAGCTTAGATCCTTCGACCTCGGGGGGCTACACCTTC
>NA|TRBJ2-3|NA|TRBV5-1
CASSPDRTDTQYF
TGCGCCAGCAGCCCGGACCGCACAGATACGCAGTATTTT
>NA|TRBJ2-3|TRBD2|TRBV2
CASSYIAGGSVADTQYF
TGTGCCAGCAGCTACATAGCGGGGGGCTCGGTAGCAGATACGCAGTATTTT
>NA|TRBJ1-5|NA|TRBV28
CASRSNQPQHF
TGTGCCAGCAGGAGCAATCAGCCCCAGCATTTT
>NA|TRBJ2-3|NA|TRBV9
CASSVVTDTQYF
TGTGCCAGCAGCGTAGTCACAGATACGCAGTATTTT
>NA|TRBJ1-3|NA|TRBV6-5
CASSYQGTSTIYF
TGTGCCAGCAGTTACCAGGGGACTAGCACCATATATTTT
>few|TRBJ1-1|NA|TRBV7-9
CASSLAGQTEAFF
TGTGCCAGCAGCTTAGCCGGACAGACGGAAGCTTTCTTT
>NA|TRBJ2-2|TRBD2|TRBV4-3
CASSQSFFSGANTGELFF
TGCGCCAGCAGCCAGAGCTTCTTTAGCGGGGCGAACACCGGGGAGCTGTTTTTT
>NA|TRBJ2-3|NA|TRBV28
CASRASGGTDTQYF
TGTGCCAGCAGGGCGTCCGGCGGCACAGATACGCAGTATTTT
>NA|TRBJ2-7|TRBD1|TRBV5-4
CASSTDRGRRPYEQYF
TGTGCCAGCAGCACCGACAGGGGGCGAAGGCCATACGAGCAGTACTTC
>NA|TRBJ2-3|NA|TRBV7-2
CASSSREGGDTQYF
TGTGCCAGCAGCTCCCGAGAGGGAGGAGATACGCAGTATTTT
>NA|TRBJ2-7|NA|TRBV5-1
CASSLSRGFSSYEQYF
TGCGCCAGCAGCTTATCGAGGGGATTTAGCTCCTACGAGCAGTACTTC
>NA|TRBJ1-5|NA|TRBV2
CASNGDYNQPQHF
TGTGCCAGCAACGGGGATTACAATCAGCCCCAGCATTTT
>few|TRBJ2-1|TRBD2|TRBV19
CASSILRGAGGSYNEQFF
TGTGCCAGTAGTATTCTCAGGGGCGCGGGGGGCTCCTACAATGAGCAGTTCTTC
>NA|TRBJ2-3|NA|TRBV5-4
CASSLEKNTQYF
TGTGCCAGCAGCTTAGAAAAAAATACGCAGTATTTT
>NA|TRBJ1-5|NA|TRBV11-2
CASSLYQGQPQHF
TGTGCCAGCAGCTTATACCAGGGTCAGCCCCAGCATTTT
>once|TRBJ1-5|TRBD1|TRBV7-8
CASSPRQGGAAQHF
TGTGCCAGCAGCCCGAGACAGGGAGGAGCAGCCCAGCATTTT
>few|TRBJ2-3|NA|TRBV28
CASSSRVRDTQYF
TGTGCCAGCAGCAGCAGGGTTCGAGATACGCAGTATTTT
>NA|TRBJ2-3|NA|TRBV20-1
CSADRLRTQYF
TGCAGTGCCGACCGCCTCCGTACGCAGTATTTT
>NA|TRBJ2-1|NA|TRBV5-1
CASSLVAGSSDEQFF
TGCGCCAGCAGCTTGGTTGCGGGTTCCAGCGATGAGCAGTTCTTC
>NA|TRBJ2-7|TRBD1|TRBV7-2
CASSTPGQGHEQYF
TGTGCCAGCAGCACCCCTGGACAGGGCCACGAGCAGTACTTC
>NA|TRBJ2-1|NA|TRBV9
CASSVAVNSYNEQFF
TGTGCCAGCAGCGTAGCTGTCAACTCCTACAATGAGCAGTTCTTC
>NA|TRBJ2-1|NA|TRBV6-5
CASNREQMTEQFF
TGTGCCAGCAACCGGGAACAAATGACTGAGCAGTTCTTC
>NA|TRBJ1-1|NA|TRBV6-1
CASTRGGPNTEAFF
TGTGCCAGCACCCGGGGGGGCCCCAACACTGAAGCTTTCTTT
>NA|TRBJ1-1|NA|TRBV10-3
CAISEARGPTEAFF
TGTGCCATCAGTGAGGCTCGAGGCCCCACTGAAGCTTTCTTT
>NA|TRBJ1-3|NA|TRBV1
CTSSPDWAVPSGNTIYF
TGCACCAGCAGCCCCGATTGGGCAGTCCCCTCTGGAAACACCATATATTTT
>NA|TRBJ2-2|TRBD2|TRBV5-5
CASSFVLAKNTGELFF
TGTGCCAGCAGCTTCGTACTAGCGAAGAACACCGGGGAGCTGTTTTTT
>NA|TRBJ1-1|NA|TRBV29-1
CSVGENTEAFF
TGCAGCGTGGGGGAGAACACTGAAGCTTTCTTT
>NA|TRBJ2-3|NA|TRBV6-5
CASRGPAEVDTQYF
TGTGCCAGCAGAGGACCTGCTGAGGTAGATACGCAGTATTTT
>NA|TRBJ2-7|TRBD1|TRBV6-5
CASSTGGFEQYF
TGTGCCAGCAGTACAGGGGGCTTCGAGCAGTACTTC
>NA|TRBJ1-4|NA|TRBV19
CASSIDGRWSEKLFF
TGTGCCAGTAGTATAGACGGGCGCTGGAGTGAAAAACTGTTTTTT
>few|TRBJ2-5|NA|TRBV5-1
CASSLIPQETQYF
TGCGCCAGCAGCTTGATCCCCCAAGAGACCCAGTACTTC
>NA|TRBJ2-1|NA|TRBV5-1
CASSLALTPNEQFF
TGCGCCAGCAGCTTGGCCTTGACCCCCAATGAGCAGTTCTTC
>NA|TRBJ2-3|NA|TRBV5-4
CASSLRVGGSTDTQYF
TGTGCCAGCAGCTTGAGGGTGGGCGGTAGCACAGATACGCAGTATTTT
>NA|TRBJ1-5|NA|TRBV28
CASSQKRKQPQHF
TGTGCCAGCAGTCAAAAACGGAAACAGCCCCAGCATTTT
>NA|TRBJ2-7|TRBD1|TRBV7-9
CASSLARTGGRNEQYF
TGTGCCAGCAGCTTAGCGCGGACAGGGGGTAGGAACGAGCAGTACTTC
>NA|TRBJ1-4|NA|TRBV5-1
CASSLYGTGPGGNEKLFF
TGCGCCAGCAGCCTCTACGGGACGGGACCCGGGGGAAATGAAAAACTGTTTTTT
>NA|TRBJ1-1|NA|TRBV11-2
CASSLDMGGLAFF
TGTGCCAGCAGCTTAGATATGGGGGGGCTGGCTTTCTTT
>NA|TRBJ2-6|TRBD1|TRBV9
CASSGRTGRNVLTF
TGTGCCAGCAGCGGGAGGACAGGCCGCAACGTCCTGACTTTC
>NA|TRBJ2-7|NA|TRBV20-1
CSARNSREQYF
TGCAGTGCTAGAAACTCGAGGGAGCAGTACTTC
>NA|TRBJ1-2|NA|TRBV4-1
CASSLQVGGYTF
TGCGCCAGCAGCCTCCAAGTGGGGGGCTACACCTTC